The clone carrying this TCR beta chain was detected ten times or more. CDR1 is MNHEY and CDR2 is SMNVEV in the germline V gene (reference sequence). V lost 1 base and J lost 1, with 10 bases in between. CDR3 length equals 15 residues. The sample originates from a study of regulatory T cells in long-lasting Graves disease. Time point reported: newly diagnosed GD, antithyroid drugs for less than 3 months. The TCR library was made from RNA that had been extracted from PBMCs in TRIzol. American Thyroid Association guidelines defined Graves' disease diagnosis. Sequencing libraries for TCR beta were prepared with iRepertoire HTBI primers and Arm-PCR of CDR3 regions. TCRdb re-derived calls from the multiplex PCR reads in MiXCR, one entry per CDR3 protein. The table records around 250,000 distinct CDR3 sequences, approximately 18% of them present only once. This same sample was also taken into another study, of T cells in Graves' hyperthyroidism and ophthalmopathy. That report notes: Using 13 V-J features, a model discriminated ophthalmopathy from stable hyperthyroidism. Ophthalmopathy was identified by the model a median about 6 months ahead of onset.

The V and J genes are TRBV27 and TRBJ1-1, with D possibly matching TRBD1 (5 bases). The material sequenced was peripheral blood mononuclear cells (PBMCs), taken at new diagnosis, from a patient treated with antithyroid drugs. This clonotype was obtained from a woman aged 25 to 39 with Graves disease. DNA of the CDR3: TGTGCCAGCAGTTTATTCGGGGCCACGAACACTGAAGCTTTCTTT. Translation: CASSLFGATNTEAFF.